The sequence of this TCR beta chain was determined in a study of CD8 T cells in Susac syndrome. Deletions cut 2 bases from V and 4 bases from J, with 14 bases between. The CDR3 spans 15 residues. Germline CDR1 SGHTA, CDR2 FQGTGA. This clonotype was observed a few times. Random-hexamer reverse transcription was applied to about 0.45 to 1 ug RNA. A single record per CDR3 protein comes from TCRdb applying MiXCR to the immunoSEQ multiplex PCR reads. This table has around 270,000 distinct CDR3 sequences, around 85% appearing once. This TCR was sampled from a human donor with multiple sclerosis. Sequenced material: CD8+ T cells from PBMCs. The gene calls are TRBV7-3 and TRBJ2-5, with a possible D match to TRBD2 (5 bases). The CDR3, as DNA: TGTGCCAGCAGCTTACTCAACGGGAAGGGAGAGACCCAGTACTTC. Its translation: CASSLLNGKGETQYF.